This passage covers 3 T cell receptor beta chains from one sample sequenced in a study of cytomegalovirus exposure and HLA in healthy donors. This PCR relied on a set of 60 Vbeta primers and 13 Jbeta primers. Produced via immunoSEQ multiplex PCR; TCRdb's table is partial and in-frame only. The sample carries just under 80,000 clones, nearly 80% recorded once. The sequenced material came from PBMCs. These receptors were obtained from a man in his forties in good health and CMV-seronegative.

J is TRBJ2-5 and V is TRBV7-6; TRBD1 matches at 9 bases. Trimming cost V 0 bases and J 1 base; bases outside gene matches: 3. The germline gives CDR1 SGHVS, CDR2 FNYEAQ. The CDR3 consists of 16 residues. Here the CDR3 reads CASSLAATGGQETQYF. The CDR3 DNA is TGTGCCAGCAGCTTAGCGGCGACAGGGGGCCAAGAGACCCAGTACTTC.

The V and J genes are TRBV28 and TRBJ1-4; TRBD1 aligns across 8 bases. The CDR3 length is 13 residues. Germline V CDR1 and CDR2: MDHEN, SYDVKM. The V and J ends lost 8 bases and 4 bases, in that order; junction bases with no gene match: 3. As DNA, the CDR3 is TGTGCCAGCCATGGACAGGGTAATGAAAAACTGTTTTTT. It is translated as CASHGQGNEKLFF.

Here the CDR3 DNA reads TGTGCCAGCAGCGATGGGACACGGTATGGCTACACCTTC. This encodes CASSDGTRYGYTF. The V and J genes are TRBV2 and TRBJ1-2, with TRBD1 as a possible D gene (6 bases). CDR1 is SNHLY, CDR2 FYNNEI, per germline. The CDR3 totals 13 residues. With 6 bases removed from V and 5 bases from J, the gap between germline ends came to 13 bases.